The entry below gives a single TCR beta chain sequence along with its context. Its antigen remains unknown. From germline, CDR1 is SGHRS and CDR2 YFSETQ. The CDR3 runs to 14 residues. Trimming left V 5 bases short and J 0 bases short, with 12 bases between. These data come from a study of blood T cells in healthy people across ages. The study's findings and limits: The percentage of naive T cells correlated strongly with TCR beta diversity.

A second roughly 6 to 11 cycle PCR used barcoded and J-beta primers. The template-switch adaptor, which had 12 random nucleotides, put a tag on each cDNA molecule. TCRdb redid the calling of the 5' RACE reads with MiXCR, one entry per CDR3 protein. This sample has roughly 800,000 distinct CDR3 sequences, with less than 70% found just once. The specimen was blood. The chain uses TRBV5-1 and TRBJ2-7, with D maybe TRBD1 (6 bases). This TCR derives from an elderly man in good health. The CDR3 loop is CASRRQVDSYEQYF. CDR3 DNA: TGCGCCAGCAGAAGACAGGTAGACTCCTACGAGCAGTACTTC.